This TCR beta chain came from a study of blood T cell repertoires in COVID-19. A word on this clone: Other DNA sequences of this sample code for an identical CDR3.

Produced via immunoSEQ multiplex PCR; TCRdb's table is partial and in-frame only. The table has some 200,000 clones, about 90% seen once. Trimming stripped 2 bases from V and 7 bases from J, with 5 bases between. This CDR3 spans 11 amino acids. Germline CDR1 and CDR2: GTSNPN and SVGIG (reference sequence). The specimen sequenced was peripheral blood. The rearrangement uses TRBV30 and TRBJ2-2; no reliable D call. This TCR derives from a young woman who had recovered from COVID-19. The CDR3 sequence: CAWSPGGELFF. The CDR3 nucleotides read TGTGCCTGGAGTCCGGGCGGGGAGCTGTTTTTT.